These 26 T cell receptor beta chains came from one sample sequenced in a study of EBV T-cell therapy then PD-1 blockade in nasopharyngeal carcinoma. The treatment denotes: AdE1-LMPpoly-expanded autologous EBV-specific T-cell therapy followed by anti-PD-1 nivolumab. Antigens of these TCRs are unknown. Sequenced by immunoSEQ multiplex PCR; TCRdb stores in-frame clones only, minus some. The profile shows 15,000 to 20,000 clones, roughly 83% of them singletons. Sequences were derived from CD8+ T cells from blood, sampled at day 0 from a patient whose treatment included autologous EBV-specific T cells and nivolumab. The receptors come from a man between 35 and 55 years old with nasopharyngeal carcinoma.

As regards this clone: The conserved closing phenylalanine or tryptophan is absent in this CDR3, likely reflecting a read error. It is unclear where the CDR3 begins or ends on the DNA, so no DNA is shown, and the CDR3 is as TCRdb lists it. The chain links TRBV6-2 or TRBV6-3 to TRBJ1-5. The germline V gene has CDR1 MNHEY and CDR2 SVGEGT. The CDR3 length equals 13 residues, ends included. This CDR3 reads CASSPDLYGGGLL.

This clone was found once. V gene TRBV9 combines with J gene TRBJ1-4, with TRBD1 matching 8 bases. Germline V gene lookup returns CDR1 SGDLS and CDR2 YYNGEE. This CDR3 is built from 12 residues. V shed 6 bases, J shed 6 bases, and the junction held 1 base outside the gene matches. The CDR3 is CASMDRDEKLFF. DNA for the CDR3: TGTGCCAGCATGGACAGGGATGAAAAACTGTTTTTT.

This clone was recorded only once. The genes are TRBV4-3 and TRBJ1-6; D gene ambiguous. V was clipped by 4 bases and J by 6 bases, with 19 bases between them. The CDR3 loop spans 17 amino acids. The V gene's germline CDR1 is LGHNA and CDR2 YSLEER. CDR3 in amino acids: CASSPNSFLYFNSPLHF. As DNA, the CDR3 is TGCGCCAGCAGCCCAAACAGTTTCTTATATTTTAATTCACCCCTCCACTTT.

J is TRBJ1-1 and V is TRBV9; no clear D. Trimming took 0 bases from V and 5 from J, leaving 8 bases between them. CDR3 length: 13 amino acids. The V gene's germline CDR1 is SGDLS and CDR2 YYNGEE. DNA for the CDR3: TGTGCCAGCAGCGTAGGAGGTCAGACTGAAGCTTTCTTT. It yields the protein CASSVGGQTEAFF. Supplemented by reference TRBV9 and TRBJ1-1, the full variable domain reads DSGVTQTPKHLITATGQRVTLRCSPRSGDLSVYWYQQSLDQGLQFLIQYYNGEERAKGNILERFSAQQFPDLHSELNLSSLELGDSALYFCASSVGGQTEAFFGQGTRLTVV.

The J gene is TRBJ2-3, the V gene TRBV1. TRBV1 is marked as a pseudogene. The CDR3 is made up of 12 amino acids. The DNA of the CDR3 is TGCACCAGCAGCCCAGCCGCAGATACGCAGTATTTT. It specifies CTSSPAADTQYF.

The CDR3 DNA is TGTGCCAGCAGTGGAACGGCGAACTATGGCTACACCTTC. Protein product: CASSGTANYGYTF. The chain joins TRBV6-4 to TRBJ1-2; no clear D gene. CDR1 is MRHNA and CDR2 is SNTAGT in the germline V gene. The CDR3 length is 13 residues. Trimming cost V 4 bases and J 2 bases, with 8 bases left between them.

The CDR3 here is CASSYGQGTSANQPQHF. In DNA form, the CDR3 reads TGTGCCAGCAGTTACGGCCAGGGGACATCGGCCAATCAGCCCCAGCATTTT. This chain uses TRBV6-2 or TRBV6-3 with TRBJ1-5; D possibly corresponds to TRBD1 (6 bases). The CDR3 has 17 residues. Germline CDR1 reads MNHEY; CDR2 reads SVGEGT. Trimming took off 2 bases at V and 3 bases at J, with 17 bases between the two ends.

The chain joins TRBV27 to TRBJ1-4; 7 bases line up with TRBD1. Germline values: CDR1 MNHEY, CDR2 SMNVEV (reference sequence). V lost 2 bases to trimming and J lost 8 bases; unmatched junction nucleotides: 8. The CDR3 consists of 15 residues. CDR3 DNA sequence: TGTGCCAGCAGTTTACTTAACAGGGGCGTAGAAAAACTGTTTTTT. Encoded protein: CASSLLNRGVEKLFF.

V is TRBV7-9 and J is TRBJ2-1, with TRBD1 identical over 7 bases. The trim removed 2 bases at V and 4 bases at J, leaving 2 bases unmatched. The CDR3 is 14 amino acids. The germline V gene encodes CDR1 SEHNR and CDR2 FQNEAQ (reference sequence). CDR3 protein: CASSLWGQYNEQFF. The CDR3 nucleotides read TGTGCCAGCAGCTTATGGGGACAGTACAATGAGCAGTTCTTC. Using reference TRBV7-9 and TRBJ2-1 for the parts outside the CDR3, the full variable domain is DTGVSQNPRHKITKRGQNVTFRCDPISEHNRLYWYRQTLGQGPEFLTYFQNEAQLEKSRLLSDRFSAERPKGSFSTLEIQRTEQGDSAMYLCASSLWGQYNEQFFGPGTRLTVL.

The chain recombines TRBV4-3 with TRBJ2-1; TRBD2 agrees at 8 bases. The CDR3 has 16 amino acids. The germline V gene encodes CDR1 LGHNA and CDR2 YSLEER. J was trimmed by 2 bases and V by 4 bases; bases with no gene match: 7. The CDR3 is CASSPGAGGPYNEQFF. In DNA, the CDR3 is TGCGCCAGCAGCCCGGGTGCGGGGGGACCCTACAATGAGCAGTTCTTC.

This chain joins TRBV12-3 or TRBV12-4 and TRBJ1-3; D unresolved. This CDR3 is built from 12 residues. Trimming left V 3 bases short and J 3 bases short, with 3 bases between. CDR3 coding DNA: TGTGCCAGCAGTTTTGGTGGAAACACCATATATTTT. This translates into CASSFGGNTIYF.

In this sample, this clone turned up a few times. The V and J genes are TRBV27 and TRBJ2-1, with D perhaps TRBD1 (5 bases). This CDR3 comprises 14 residues. CDR1 is MNHEY, CDR2 SMNVEV, per germline (reference sequence). V was pared by 6 bases and J by 7 bases, with 16 bases between. CDR3 sequence (DNA): TGTGCCAGCAGGATAGGATACCCAGGGAATGAGCAGTTCTTC. This translates into CASRIGYPGNEQFF.

The genes are TRBV7-9 and TRBJ2-2, with a tentative D call TRBD1 (6 bases). The germline CDR1 and CDR2 sequences are SEHNR and FQNEAQ (reference sequence). V lost 2 bases and J lost 4, with 11 bases in between. The CDR3 loop spans 15 amino acids. The CDR3: CASSLSGEITGELFF. CDR3 nucleotide sequence: TGTGCCAGCAGCTTATCAGGGGAGATCACCGGGGAGCTGTTTTTT.

This clone is medium-sized. The CDR3 spells CASSGWSNEQFF. The CDR3 coding sequence is TGTGCCAGCTCGGGGTGGTCCAATGAGCAGTTCTTC. The chain joins TRBV11-3 to TRBJ2-1, with D tentatively TRBD2 (5 bases). V lost 8 bases, J lost 6 bases, and 11 bases lay in between. The germline CDR1 and CDR2 sequences are SGHNT and YENEEA. The CDR3 contains 12 residues.

The rearrangement joins TRBV14 to TRBJ1-2; no clear D gene. The CDR3 is 13 residues long. The V end lost 4 bases, the J end lost 4 bases, and 10 bases lay between the germline ends. From germline, CDR1 is SGHDN and CDR2 FVKESK. The DNA for the CDR3 is TGTGCCAGCAGCCCGGACGCCACCTATGGCTACACCTTC. Its translation is CASSPDATYGYTF.

The J gene is TRBJ1-4, the V gene TRBV7-3; D possibly corresponds to TRBD1 (5 bases). The CDR3 is 15 residues long. Germline V CDR1 and CDR2: SGHTA, FQGTGA. Between the trimmed V and J ends, which lost 7 bases and 2 bases, there was a span of 14 bases. This CDR3 is CASTRVPVTNEKLFF. The DNA of the CDR3 is TGTGCCAGCACCAGGGTCCCGGTTACTAATGAAAAACTGTTTTTT.

CDR3 DNA sequence: TGTGCCACCAGCAGAGATAGGACAGCTAATGAAAAACTGTTTTTT. Its translation is CATSRDRTANEKLFF. The V and J genes are TRBV15 and TRBJ1-4; D is possibly TRBD1 (6 bases). CDR3 length equals 15 residues. CDR1 and CDR2 (germline): LNHNV, YYDKDF (reference sequence). Trimming pared 0 bases from V and 3 bases from J, leaving 8 bases between.

The chain combines TRBV27 with TRBJ1-5; no clear D gene. Germline V lookup: CDR1 MNHEY, CDR2 SMNVEV (reference sequence). The CDR3 runs to 15 residues. V dropped 2 bases and J dropped 1 base, with 9 bases sitting between them. The CDR3 region has the DNA TGTGCCAGCAGTTTAAGGGTAGGGAGCAATCAGCCCCAGCATTTT. Translating gives CASSLRVGSNQPQHF.

CDR3 residues: CASSEFPGQGYEQYF. The CDR3 coding sequence is TGTGCCAGCAGTGAATTTCCGGGACAGGGCTACGAGCAGTACTTC. The chain uses TRBV2 and TRBJ2-7; 9 nucleotides align to TRBD1. Germline V gene lookup returns CDR1 SNHLY and CDR2 FYNNEI. V was clipped by 2 bases and J by 3 bases; unmatched bases: 5. The CDR3 sequence is 15 residues long.

The gene calls are TRBV20-1 and TRBJ2-1; D gene ambiguous. V lost 6 bases, J lost 5 bases, and 8 bases lay in between. Looked up from germline, CDR1 is DFQATT and CDR2 is SNEGSKA (reference sequence). This CDR3 comprises 11 residues. The CDR3 DNA reads TGCAGTGCAAGACTCGACAATGAGCAGTTCTTC. This gives the protein CSARLDNEQFF.

This chain connects TRBV9 to TRBJ2-1, with 9 bases matching TRBD2. V dropped 1 base and J dropped 0; count of bases not matched to a gene: 8. The CDR3 has 18 amino acids. Germline V gives CDR1 SGDLS, CDR2 YYNGEE. CDR3 sequence reads: CASSVNLQRGVSYNEQFF. Written as DNA, the CDR3 is TGTGCCAGCAGCGTAAACCTACAGCGGGGGGTCTCCTACAATGAGCAGTTCTTC.

The chain recombines TRBV5-4 with TRBJ1-1, with 11 bases lining up with TRBD1. With V trimmed by 1 base and J by 5 bases, 10 bases remained unmatched. The CDR3 has 17 amino acids. The germline gives CDR1 SGHNT, CDR2 YYREEE (reference sequence). CDR3 bases: TGTGCCAGCAGCTTGCCCGGGACAGGGGGTGAGGGGACTGAAGCTTTCTTT. This encodes CASSLPGTGGEGTEAFF. Full variable domain (outside the CDR3, taken from reference TRBV5-4 and TRBJ1-1): ETGVTQSPTHLIKTRGQQVTLRCSSQSGHNTVSWYQQALGQGPQFIFQYYREEENGRGNFPPRFSGLQFPNYSSELNVNALELDDSALYLCASSLPGTGGEGTEAFFGQGTRLTVV.

J is TRBJ1-6 and V is TRBV7-2; no reliable D call. CDR1 SGHTA and CDR2 FQGNSA come from the germline V gene. The ends were cut back, 5 bases at V and 7 bases at J, with 18 bases in the middle. The CDR3 is 16 amino acids. The CDR3, as DNA: TGTGCCAGCAGCCAACCCCGAGAGGGTCCCAATTCACCCCTCCACTTT. As protein: CASSQPREGPNSPLHF.

This clone was counted a few times. This sequence joins TRBV2 and TRBJ1-5; D remains ambiguous. The CDR3 extends over 15 amino acids. Germline CDR1 reads SNHLY; CDR2 reads FYNNEI. Trimming pared 6 bases from V and 0 bases from J, leaving 12 bases between. The CDR3 loop is CASREPGNSNQPQHF. In DNA, the CDR3 is TGTGCCAGCAGAGAGCCAGGCAATAGCAATCAGCCCCAGCATTTT.

The chain uses TRBV27 and TRBJ2-1; perhaps TRBD2 as D (6 bases). This CDR3 is built from 17 residues. The V gene's germline CDR1 is MNHEY and CDR2 SMNVEV (reference sequence). V gave up 3 bases and J gave up 5 bases, with 20 bases separating them. CDR3 nucleotides: TGTGCCAGCAGTTTGGTATATTTGGGACTGGACAACAATGAGCAGTTCTTC. Residues: CASSLVYLGLDNNEQFF.

This sequence joins TRBV7-3 and TRBJ2-1, with no clear D. V was shortened by 7 bases and J by 5 bases, with 15 bases between the two germline ends. This CDR3 has 14 amino acids. Germline V gives CDR1 SGHTA, CDR2 FQGTGA. Here the CDR3 DNA reads TGTGCCAGCAATAACTTAGGGCCGAACAATGAGCAGTTCTTC. The encoded protein is CASNNLGPNNEQFF.